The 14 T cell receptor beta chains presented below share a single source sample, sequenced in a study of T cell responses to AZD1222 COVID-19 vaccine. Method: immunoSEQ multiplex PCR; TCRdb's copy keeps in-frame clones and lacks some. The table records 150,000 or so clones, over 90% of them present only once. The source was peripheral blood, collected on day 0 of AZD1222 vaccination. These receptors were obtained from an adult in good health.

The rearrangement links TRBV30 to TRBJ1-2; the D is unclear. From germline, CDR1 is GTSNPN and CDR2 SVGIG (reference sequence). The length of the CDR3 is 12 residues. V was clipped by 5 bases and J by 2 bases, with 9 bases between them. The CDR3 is CAWVQENYGYTF. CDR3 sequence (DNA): TGTGCCTGGGTGCAGGAAAACTATGGCTACACCTTC.

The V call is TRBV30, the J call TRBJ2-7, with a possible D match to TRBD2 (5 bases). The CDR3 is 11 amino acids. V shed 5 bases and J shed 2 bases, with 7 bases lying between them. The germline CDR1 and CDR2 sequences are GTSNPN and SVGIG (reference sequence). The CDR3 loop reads CAWRGTYEQYF. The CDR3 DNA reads TGTGCCTGGCGGGGTACCTACGAGCAGTACTTC.

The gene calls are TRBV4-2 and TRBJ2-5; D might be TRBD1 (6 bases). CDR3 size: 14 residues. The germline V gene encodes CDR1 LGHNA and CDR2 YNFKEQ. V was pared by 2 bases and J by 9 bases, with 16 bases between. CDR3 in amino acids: CASSQMVSPGAQYF. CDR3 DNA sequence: TGTGCCAGCAGCCAAATGGTTTCCCCAGGGGCCCAGTACTTC.

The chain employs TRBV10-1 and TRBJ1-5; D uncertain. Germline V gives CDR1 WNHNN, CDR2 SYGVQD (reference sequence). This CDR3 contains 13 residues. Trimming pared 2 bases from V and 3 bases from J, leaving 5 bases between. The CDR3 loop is CASSEDDNQPQHF. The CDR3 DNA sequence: TGCGCCAGCAGTGAGGACGACAATCAGCCCCAGCATTTT.

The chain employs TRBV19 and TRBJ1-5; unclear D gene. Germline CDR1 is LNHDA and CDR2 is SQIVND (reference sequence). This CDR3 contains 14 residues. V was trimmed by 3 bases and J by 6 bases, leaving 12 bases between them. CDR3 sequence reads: CASSIKVGSQPQHF. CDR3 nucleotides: TGTGCCAGTAGTATTAAAGTGGGGAGTCAGCCCCAGCATTTT. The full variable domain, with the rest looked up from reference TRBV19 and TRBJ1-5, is DGGITQSPKYLFRKEGQNVTLSCEQNLNHDAMYWYRQDPGQGLRLIYYSQIVNDFQKGDIAEGYSVSREKKESFPLTVTSAQKNPTAFYLCASSIKVGSQPQHFGDGTRLSIL.

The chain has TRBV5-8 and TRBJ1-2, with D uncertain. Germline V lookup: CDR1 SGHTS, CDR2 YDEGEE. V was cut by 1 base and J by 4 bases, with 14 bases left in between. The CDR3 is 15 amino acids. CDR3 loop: CASSLIEVLSYGYTF. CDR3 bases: TGTGCCAGCAGCTTGATTGAAGTTCTTAGCTATGGCTACACCTTC.

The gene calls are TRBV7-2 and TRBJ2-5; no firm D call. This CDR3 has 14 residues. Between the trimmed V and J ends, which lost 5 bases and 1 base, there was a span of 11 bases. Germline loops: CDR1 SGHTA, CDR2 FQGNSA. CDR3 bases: TGTGCCAGCAGCGAACGACCCGGCCAAGAGACCCAGTACTTC. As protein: CASSERPGQETQYF.

CDR3: CASSLSQGTYEQYF. The CDR3 region has the DNA TGTGCCAGCAGTTTATCCCAGGGAACCTACGAGCAGTACTTC. This sequence joins TRBV28 and TRBJ2-7; D perhaps matches TRBD1 (5 bases). This CDR3 has 14 amino acids. Trimming cost V 1 base and J 2 bases, with 9 bases left between them. Germline CDR1 MDHEN, CDR2 SYDVKM.

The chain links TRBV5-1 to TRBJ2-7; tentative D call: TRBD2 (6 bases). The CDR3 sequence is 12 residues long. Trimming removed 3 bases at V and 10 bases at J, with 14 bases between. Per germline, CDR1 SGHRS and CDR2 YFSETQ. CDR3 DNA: TGCGCCAGCAGCTCGTCGGGGACTCCACAGTACTTC. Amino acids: CASSSSGTPQYF.

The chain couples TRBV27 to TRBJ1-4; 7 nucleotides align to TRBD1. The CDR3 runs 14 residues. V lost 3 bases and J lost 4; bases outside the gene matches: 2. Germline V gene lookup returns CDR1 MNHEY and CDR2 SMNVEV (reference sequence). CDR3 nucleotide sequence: TGTGCCAGCAGTTTTCGGGACAGTAATGAAAAACTGTTTTTT. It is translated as CASSFRDSNEKLFF.

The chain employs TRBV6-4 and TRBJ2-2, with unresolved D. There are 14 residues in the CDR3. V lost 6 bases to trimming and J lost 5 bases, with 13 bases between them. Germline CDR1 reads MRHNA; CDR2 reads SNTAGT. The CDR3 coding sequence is TGTGCCAGCAGAAGGGTATATGGAACCGGGGAGCTGTTTTTT. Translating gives CASRRVYGTGELFF.

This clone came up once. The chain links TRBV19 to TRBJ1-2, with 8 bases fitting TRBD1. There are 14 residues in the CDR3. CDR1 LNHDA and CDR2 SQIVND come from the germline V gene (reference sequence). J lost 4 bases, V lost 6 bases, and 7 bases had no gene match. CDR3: CASRDRVELYGYTF. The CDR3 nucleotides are TGTGCCAGTAGGGACAGGGTAGAGCTCTATGGCTACACCTTC.

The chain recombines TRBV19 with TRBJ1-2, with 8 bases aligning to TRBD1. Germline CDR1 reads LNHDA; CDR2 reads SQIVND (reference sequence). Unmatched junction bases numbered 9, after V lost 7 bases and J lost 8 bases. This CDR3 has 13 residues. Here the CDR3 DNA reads TGTGCCAGTACCAAAGCGGACAGGGTGGGCTACACCTTC. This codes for CASTKADRVGYTF.

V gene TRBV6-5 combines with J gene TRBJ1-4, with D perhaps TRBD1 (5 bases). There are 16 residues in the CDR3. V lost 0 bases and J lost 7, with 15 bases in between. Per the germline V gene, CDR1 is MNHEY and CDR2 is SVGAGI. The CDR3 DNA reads TGTGCCAGCAGTTACTCGTCCGGGACTCAAATTGAAAAACTGTTTTTT. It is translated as CASSYSSGTQIEKLFF.